This T cell receptor beta chain emerged from a study of cytomegalovirus exposure and HLA in healthy donors. Germline CDR1 and CDR2: SGHVS and FQNEAQ. This CDR3 region has 16 residues. The V and J ends lost 0 bases and 4 bases, in that order; junction bases with no gene match: 3. Everyone who donated was a healthy bone marrow donor. The PCR had 60 Vbeta and 13 Jbeta primers. Study processing details: As a later analysis found, there were approximately 80 million unique TCR beta chains, of which roughly 11 million were shared. TCRdb's table, derived via immunoSEQ multiplex PCR, lists solely in-frame clones and lacks some. Clone size and the V and J calls come from that table; the DNA yielded D and trimming. The table shows about 130,000 clones, with roughly 80% occurring only once. Points from the study as a whole: Sequencing likely generated an artifact that appeared as a cluster of highly shared sequence variants. Across donors, presence/absence analyses took sequencing depth to be roughly uniform.

Details on this clone: Its antigen is unidentified.

This sequence originates from a woman aged 40 to 49 in good health and CMV-seropositive. The chain carries TRBV7-8 and TRBJ1-2, with TRBD1 matching over 12 bases. The specimen sequenced was PBMCs. In DNA, the CDR3 is TGTGCCAGCAGCTTAGCGGGGACAGGGGGCGCCTATGGCTACACCTTC. Its protein product is CASSLAGTGGAYGYTF.